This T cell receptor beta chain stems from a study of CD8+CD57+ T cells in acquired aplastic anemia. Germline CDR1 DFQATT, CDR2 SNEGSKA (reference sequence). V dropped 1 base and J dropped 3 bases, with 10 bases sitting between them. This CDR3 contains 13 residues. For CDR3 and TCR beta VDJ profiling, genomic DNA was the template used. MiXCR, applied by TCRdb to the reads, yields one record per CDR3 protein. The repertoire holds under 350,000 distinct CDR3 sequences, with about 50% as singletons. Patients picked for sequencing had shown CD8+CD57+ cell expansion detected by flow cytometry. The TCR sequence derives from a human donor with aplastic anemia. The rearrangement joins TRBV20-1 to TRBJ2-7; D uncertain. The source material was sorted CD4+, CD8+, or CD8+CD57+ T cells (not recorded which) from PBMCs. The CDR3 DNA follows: TGCAGTGCTAGAGCCAACAGCGACTACGAGCAGTACTTC. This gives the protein CSARANSDYEQYF.